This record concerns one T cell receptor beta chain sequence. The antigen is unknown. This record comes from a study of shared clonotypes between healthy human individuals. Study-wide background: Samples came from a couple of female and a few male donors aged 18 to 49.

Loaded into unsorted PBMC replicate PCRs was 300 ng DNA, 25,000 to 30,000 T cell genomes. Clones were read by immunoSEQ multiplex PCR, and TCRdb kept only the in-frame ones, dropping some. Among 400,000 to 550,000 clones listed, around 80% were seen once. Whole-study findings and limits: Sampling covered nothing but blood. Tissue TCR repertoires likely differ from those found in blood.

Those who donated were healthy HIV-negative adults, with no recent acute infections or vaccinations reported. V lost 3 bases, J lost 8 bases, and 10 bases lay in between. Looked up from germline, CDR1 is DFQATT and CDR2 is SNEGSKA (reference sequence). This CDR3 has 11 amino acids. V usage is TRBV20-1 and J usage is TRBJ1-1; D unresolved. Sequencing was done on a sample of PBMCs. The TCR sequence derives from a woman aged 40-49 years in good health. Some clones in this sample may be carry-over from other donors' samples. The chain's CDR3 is CSASNRAEAFF. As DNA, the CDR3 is TGCAGTGCTAGTAACCGAGCAGAAGCTTTCTTT.